These 31 T cell receptor beta chains were all obtained from the same sample, sequenced in a study of blood T cells in healthy people across ages. The authors ran a second PCR of about 7 to 11 cycles using a sample-barcoded 5' primer and a J-beta primer mix. Each CDR3 protein is one row after TCRdb ran MiXCR on the 5' RACE reads. This table has about 640,000 distinct CDR3 sequences, about 30% appearing once. Sequencing was done on a sample of blood. These receptors were obtained from a woman at least 80 years old in good health.

The chain couples TRBV9 to TRBJ2-3; 9 positions agree with TRBD2. This CDR3 spans 15 amino acids. CDR1 is SGDLS and CDR2 is YYNGEE in the germline V gene. The V and J ends lost 3 bases and 1 base, in that order; junction bases with no gene match: 3. CDR3 sequence reads: CASSDRTSGTDTQYF. The CDR3 DNA is TGTGCCAGCAGCGACCGGACTAGCGGCACAGATACGCAGTATTTT. The variable domain in full, with the rest retrieved from reference TRBV9 and TRBJ2-3, is DSGVTQTPKHLITATGQRVTLRCSPRSGDLSVYWYQQSLDQGLQFLIQYYNGEERAKGNILERFSAQQFPDLHSELNLSSLELGDSALYFCASSDRTSGTDTQYFGPGTRLTVL.

This clonotype was counted at least ten times. A much larger clone lies one base from this, so it may be a read error. The chain uses TRBV20-1 and TRBJ2-1; TRBD2 agrees at 8 bases. The germline CDR1 and CDR2 sequences are DFQATT and SNEGSKA (reference sequence). This CDR3 is 15 amino acids long. V dropped 5 bases and J dropped 10; count of bases not matched to a gene: 16. The CDR3 loop is CSASRGAGGLGEQFF. The CDR3 DNA reads as TGCAGTGCTTCACGAGGGGCGGGGGGCCTGGGGGAGCAGTTCTTC.

This clonotype showed up many times. This chain links TRBV20-1 with TRBJ2-3; 9 nucleotides line up with TRBD2. V was clipped by 5 bases and J by 3 bases; unmatched bases: 6. CDR1 and CDR2 (germline): DFQATT, SNEGSKA (reference sequence). The CDR3 contains 14 residues. This CDR3 reads CSAGPGLATDTQYF. The CDR3 DNA follows: TGCAGTGCTGGACCGGGACTAGCAACAGATACGCAGTATTTT.

As regards this clonotype: A much larger clone lies one base from this, so it may be a read error. The V and J genes are TRBV30 and TRBJ2-5; D perhaps matches TRBD1 (6 bases). Germline lookup yields CDR1 GTSNPN and CDR2 SVGIG (reference sequence). The CDR3 is made up of 12 amino acids. This chain's CDR3 is CAMGASQETQYF. CDR3 DNA sequence: TGTGCTATGGGGGCCAGCCAAGAGACCCAGTACTTC.

This clonotype was seen at least ten times. V gene TRBV20-1 combines with J gene TRBJ2-3, with TRBD1 as a possible D gene (6 bases). The germline V gene has CDR1 DFQATT and CDR2 SNEGSKA (reference sequence). The CDR3 loop spans 14 amino acids. V shed 5 bases and J shed 0 bases, with 12 bases lying between them. The CDR3 loop reads CSAPGQPSTDTQYF. The CDR3 DNA reads TGCAGTGCTCCGGGACAACCTAGCACAGATACGCAGTATTTT.

This clonotype has more than one count but fewer than ten. The chain is built from TRBV30 and TRBJ1-1; D possibly corresponds to TRBD1 (6 bases). This CDR3 spans 13 amino acids. Trimming shortened V by 4 bases and J by 1 base, and 10 bases separated the two germline ends. Germline-derived CDR1 and CDR2 are GTSNPN and SVGIG (reference sequence). The CDR3 spells CAWKQGTNTEAFF. Here the CDR3 DNA reads TGTGCCTGGAAGCAGGGGACGAACACTGAAGCTTTCTTT.

This clonotype turned up a few times. This may come from a read error, since a much larger clone is one base off. The J gene is TRBJ2-7, the V gene TRBV20-1, with TRBD2 matching 7 bases. J lost 7 bases, V lost 2 bases, and 14 bases had no gene match. The CDR3 has 15 residues. Germline V gene lookup returns CDR1 DFQATT and CDR2 SNEGSKA (reference sequence). Written as DNA, the CDR3 is TGCAGTGCTAGATCCGGGACTACCTTTTACAATGAGCAGTACTTC. Translated, it gives CSARSGTTFYNEQYF.

This chain links TRBV12-3 or TRBV12-4 with TRBJ2-3; D not certain. This CDR3 is built from 12 residues. V was shortened by 6 bases and J by 6 bases, with 10 bases between the two germline ends. The CDR3, as DNA: TGTGCCAGCAGCGTGACCCCCGATACGCAGTATTTT. Protein: CASSVTPDTQYF.

This clonotype came up many times. The chain couples TRBV7-8 to TRBJ2-7; weak D call: TRBD1 (5 bases). The CDR3 covers 13 residues. Germline V gene lookup returns CDR1 SGHVS and CDR2 FQNEAQ. Trimming took 4 bases from V and 7 from J, leaving 14 bases between them. CDR3 in DNA: TGTGCCAGCAGCTACCGACAGCACAGGGAGCAGTACTTC. Protein product: CASSYRQHREQYF.

In the case of this clonotype: Compared with germline, one end of the junction differs, possibly owing to a read error. The V call is TRBV11-2, the J call TRBJ2-5; D is tentatively TRBD1 or TRBD2 (6 bases each). Germline CDR1 SGHAT, CDR2 FQNNGV. This CDR3 region has 13 residues. CDR3 sequence reads: CASGLRGEETQYF. In nucleotides, the CDR3 is TGTGCCAGCGGCTTAAGGGGGGAAGAGACCCAGTACTTC.

This clonotype appeared many times. The chain joins TRBV6-1 to TRBJ2-1; D tentatively reads TRBD1 or TRBD2 (7 bases each). Looked up from germline, CDR1 is MNHNS and CDR2 is SASEGT. The length of the CDR3 is 17 residues. Trimming took 7 bases from V and 5 from J, leaving 24 bases between them. The CDR3 region has the DNA TGTGCCAGCATTGACCCATGGGGGAGGGGGCGCCACAATGAGCAGTTCTTC. Protein product: CASIDPWGRGRHNEQFF.

This clonotype was counted once. This chain connects TRBV6-5 to TRBJ1-4, with D tentatively TRBD1 (5 bases). The V gene lost 2 bases and the J gene lost 0 bases, with 19 bases spanning the gap. There are 19 residues in the CDR3. CDR1 and CDR2 from the germline V gene are MNHEY and SVGAGI. The CDR3 nucleotides are TGTGCCAGCAGTTACCGAGTGGGGGTCAAGCAAGCAACTAATGAAAAACTGTTTTTT. This codes for CASSYRVGVKQATNEKLFF.

This clonotype was found many times. The chain couples TRBV7-2 to TRBJ1-2; 8 nucleotides match TRBD1. The CDR3 sequence is 15 residues long. V dropped 2 bases and J dropped 3; count of bases not matched to a gene: 5. Germline CDR1 and CDR2: SGHTA and FQGNSA. CDR3 residues: CASSLSRQGYYGYTF. The CDR3 bases are TGTGCCAGCAGCTTAAGCAGACAGGGGTACTATGGCTACACCTTC.

In its sample, this clonotype was seen a few times. The chain carries TRBV4-1 and TRBJ1-2, with TRBD1 as a possible D gene (6 bases). The germline gives CDR1 MGHRA, CDR2 YSYEKL. Trimming took 1 base from V and 6 from J, leaving 21 bases between them. CDR3 length: 17 amino acids. The CDR3 protein is CASSQGNELGANHGYTF. CDR3 DNA: TGCGCCAGCAGCCAAGGAAATGAGCTGGGGGCCAACCATGGCTACACCTTC.

The sample holds a few counts of this clonotype. CDR3 residues: CATSRDPSSSAELFF. CDR3 bases: TGTGCCACCAGCAGAGATCCCAGTAGTTCAGCGGAGCTGTTTTTT. The chain joins TRBV15 to TRBJ2-2, with unresolved D. This CDR3 region has 15 residues. Trimming took off 0 bases at V and 10 bases at J, with 15 bases between the two ends. Germline lookup yields CDR1 LNHNV and CDR2 YYDKDF (reference sequence). The full variable domain, with the rest looked up from reference TRBV15 and TRBJ2-2, is DAMVIQNPRYQVTQFGKPVTLSCSQTLNHNVMYWYQQKSSQAPKLLFHYYDKDFNNEADTPDNFQSRRPNTSFCFLDIRSPGLGDTAMYLCATSRDPSSSAELFFGEGSRLTVL.

Remarks on this clonotype: A much larger clone sits a single nucleotide away, making a read error possible. The rearrangement links TRBV20-1 to TRBJ2-1; D unresolved. Trimming left V 5 bases short and J 10 bases short, with 15 bases between. The CDR3 is made up of 12 amino acids. In germline, CDR1 is DFQATT, CDR2 SNEGSKA (reference sequence). CDR3 sequence: CSAERVEAEQFF. The CDR3 DNA sequence: TGCAGTGCTGAAAGAGTTGAAGCCGAGCAGTTCTTC.

This chain joins TRBV12-3 or TRBV12-4 and TRBJ2-1; tentatively, D is TRBD2 (5 bases). V lost 4 bases, J lost 10 bases, and 11 bases lay in between. The CDR3 sequence is 12 residues long. The CDR3 is CASSSKGEEQFF. In nucleotides, the CDR3 is TGTGCCAGCAGTTCGAAGGGAGAGGAGCAGTTCTTC.

This clonotype appeared many times. CDR3 sequence reads: CASSQVGVGGQTQYF. The CDR3, as DNA: TGCGCCAGCAGCCAAGTGGGGGTTGGGGGTCAGACCCAGTACTTC. The V and J genes are TRBV4-1 and TRBJ2-5; D possibly uses TRBD1 or TRBD2 (5 bases each). Germline values: CDR1 MGHRA, CDR2 YSYEKL. The germline V and J ends were trimmed by 1 base and 6 bases, with 15 bases remaining between them. The CDR3 is made up of 15 amino acids.

This clonotype came up many times. The DNA of the CDR3 is TGTGCCAGCAGTGACTCAGGGGTCCGCTATGGCTACACCTTC. It codes for CASSDSGVRYGYTF. This chain joins TRBV12-3 or TRBV12-4 and TRBJ1-2, with TRBD1 as a possible D gene (6 bases). This CDR3 contains 14 residues. V lost 5 bases to trimming and J lost 4 bases, with 14 bases between them.

This chain uses TRBV7-8 with TRBJ1-2; 7 bases are shared with TRBD1. This CDR3 contains 16 residues. The germline V gene has CDR1 SGHVS and CDR2 FQNEAQ. V lost 4 bases and J lost 4; bases outside the gene matches: 12. CDR3 in DNA: TGTGCCAGCAGCTCCCTCCCACCAGGACAGGCCTATGGCTACACCTTC. It encodes CASSSLPPGQAYGYTF.

V gene TRBV28 combines with J gene TRBJ1-5, with D possibly matching TRBD1 (5 bases). V dropped 6 bases and J dropped 6 bases, with 15 bases sitting between them. The germline V gene encodes CDR1 MDHEN and CDR2 SYDVKM. This CDR3 is 14 amino acids long. This CDR3 reads CASSLQVRIQPQHF. CDR3 DNA: TGTGCCAGCAGCCTACAGGTTCGCATTCAGCCCCAGCATTTT.

This clonotype was seen a few times. V is TRBV9 and J is TRBJ1-1; D is perhaps TRBD1 (5 bases). Germline CDR1 SGDLS, CDR2 YYNGEE. The CDR3 spans 16 residues. V was pared by 2 bases and J by 0 bases, with 14 bases between. CDR3 sequence: CASSVDDGTMNTEAFF. CDR3 DNA sequence: TGTGCCAGCAGCGTCGATGACGGGACTATGAACACTGAAGCTTTCTTT.

This clonotype has only a few counts. The chain carries TRBV6-5 and TRBJ2-2, with D possibly being TRBD1 (7 bases). The germline gives CDR1 MNHEY, CDR2 SVGAGI. The V gene lost 8 bases and the J gene lost 6 bases, with 16 bases spanning the gap. The CDR3 has 14 residues. CDR3 in amino acids: CASGGTDFSGELFF. CDR3 bases: TGTGCCAGCGGAGGGACAGATTTTTCCGGGGAGCTGTTTTTT.

This clonotype appeared many times. The rearrangement joins TRBV20-1 to TRBJ2-7; TRBD2 is a possible D gene (5 bases). Trimming removed 6 bases at V and 2 bases at J, with 26 bases between. The CDR3 is 17 amino acids. Germline CDR1 is DFQATT and CDR2 is SNEGSKA (reference sequence). As DNA, the CDR3 is TGCAGTGCCACATCAAAAGCGGCGGCCCTAATGACCTACGAGCAGTACTTC. This encodes CSATSKAAALMTYEQYF.

About this clonotype: A much larger clone differs from this one at a single base, so this may be a read error. The V call is TRBV20-1, the J call TRBJ2-1; TRBD2 is a possible D gene (7 bases). With the DNA end fitting TRBJ2-7 better, the J assignment may be wrong. The CDR3 runs to 19 residues. The V gene's germline CDR1 is DFQATT and CDR2 SNEGSKA (reference sequence). CDR3 in DNA: TGCAGTGCTAGAACGGGGGGCGGGTTTGGAGCTAGCTCCTACAATGAGCAGTACTTC. Its translation: CSARTGGGFGASSYNEQYF.

There are a few counts of this clonotype. A much more abundant neighbour one base away suggests this may be a read error. The chain couples TRBV20-1 to TRBJ1-2; D is unresolved. The germline V gene has CDR1 DFQATT and CDR2 SNEGSKA (reference sequence). The CDR3 sequence is 13 residues long. The germline V and J ends were trimmed by 3 bases and 2 bases, with 10 bases remaining between them. The CDR3 loop is CSARDVLNYGYTF. The CDR3 nucleotides read TGCAGTGCTAGGGACGTACTAAACTATGGCTACACCTTC.

The genes are TRBV6-4 and TRBJ2-1, with 7 positions matching TRBD2. CDR1 is MRHNA and CDR2 is SNTAGT in the germline V gene. J gave up 6 bases and V 0 bases, and 5 bases lay outside the gene matches. The CDR3 has 15 amino acids. CDR3 DNA: TGTGCCAGCAGTGACTCGAATAGCGGGTCCAATGAGCAGTTCTTC. Translation gives CASSDSNSGSNEQFF.

V and J are TRBV7-9 and TRBJ2-2; D call uncertain. Trimming cost V 10 bases and J 10 bases, with 7 bases left between them. Germline V CDR1 and CDR2: SEHNR, FQNEAQ (reference sequence). The length of the CDR3 is 9 residues. As DNA, the CDR3 is TGTGCCACCTCAGTGGAGCTGTTTTTT. It encodes CATSVELFF.

This clonotype showed up many times. The V and J genes are TRBV15 and TRBJ2-3, with 10 bases that match TRBD2. Germline V CDR1 and CDR2: LNHNV, YYDKDF (reference sequence). The V and J ends lost 0 bases and 4 bases, in that order; junction bases with no gene match: 13. The CDR3 length is 19 residues. CDR3 sequence: CATSRDRGLGLAIADTQYF. CDR3 DNA sequence: TGTGCCACCAGCAGAGATAGGGGGTTGGGACTAGCGATTGCAGATACGCAGTATTTT.

With regard to this clonotype: Being one base from a much bigger clone, this may be a read error. The rearrangement uses TRBV6-1 and TRBJ2-1; D ambiguous. The CDR3 consists of 10 residues. Germline CDR1 MNHNS, CDR2 SASEGT. Trimming shortened V by 1 base and J by 13 bases, and 5 bases separated the two germline ends. The CDR3 loop is CASSEGIQFF. CDR3 nucleotide sequence: TGTGCCAGCAGTGAAGGGATCCAGTTCTTC.

This clonotype was detected many times. The chain carries TRBV15 and TRBJ2-5, with D possibly being TRBD1 or TRBD2 (6 bases each). This CDR3 is 15 amino acids long. Looked up from germline, CDR1 is LNHNV and CDR2 is YYDKDF (reference sequence). Trimming removed 5 bases from V and 5 bases from J, with 18 bases in between. CDR3 sequence: CATSERGAQGETQYF. CDR3 in DNA: TGTGCCACCAGCGAGAGGGGGGCTCAGGGGGAGACCCAGTACTTC.